This is a list of T cell receptor beta chains from one sample in a study of shared clonotypes between healthy human individuals. This table comes from immunoSEQ multiplex PCR, and its TCRdb copy is limited to in-frame clones, with some not included. The sample holds millions of clones; 85% to 95% are singletons and the top ten take 0.35% to 0.5%. Material: naive CD4+ T cells from PBMCs. These receptors all come from a man aged 18 to 30 in good health. Some clones in this sample may be carry-over from other donors' samples. Both conserved end residues are part of each CDR3. A D gene is named only where the DNA matches it firmly. Some rows have no size entry. The others give once, few or many, or a class for an expanded clone.

TRBV14	-	-	TRBJ2-2	15	CASSPGTPNTGELFF	TGTGCCAGCAGCCCCGGGACACCGAACACCGGGGAGCTGTTTTTT
TRBV9	-	TRBD1	TRBJ2-1	14	CASARTGIYNEQFF	TGTGCCAGTGCTAGGACAGGGATCTACAATGAGCAGTTCTTC
TRBV5-5	-	-	TRBJ2-5	15	CASSPTLAAQETQYF	TGTGCCAGCAGCCCGACACTAGCCGCACAAGAGACCCAGTACTTC
TRBV5-1	-	TRBD2	TRBJ2-7	15	CASSLMSSGSYEQYF	TGCGCCAGCAGCCTGATGTCTAGCGGCTCCTACGAGCAGTACTTC
TRBV28	once	-	TRBJ1-4	15	CASTPGTRTNEKLFF	TGTGCCAGCACCCCCGGGACGCGAACTAATGAAAAACTGTTTTTT
TRBV10-1	-	-	TRBJ2-7	12	CASSASPYEQYF	TGCGCCAGCAGTGCCAGCCCCTACGAGCAGTACTTC
TRBV2	-	-	TRBJ2-7	13	CASSSDRSYEQYF	TGTGCCAGCAGTTCGGACCGCTCCTACGAGCAGTACTTC
TRBV5-1	once	TRBD2	TRBJ2-7	14	CASSSGLAGAWQYF	TGCGCCAGCAGCTCGGGACTAGCGGGAGCTTGGCAGTACTTC
TRBV11-3	-	-	TRBJ1-1	14	CVSSLSGVNTEAFF	TGTGTCAGCAGCTTATCGGGAGTGAACACTGAAGCTTTCTTT
TRBV5-1	-	TRBD2	TRBJ2-3	16	CASSLNAAGDTDTQYF	TGCGCCAGCAGCTTGAATGCGGCGGGAGACACAGATACGCAGTATTTT
TRBV5-4	-	-	TRBJ2-3	14	CASSLAGSTDTQYF	TGTGCCAGCAGCTTGGCCGGGAGCACAGATACGCAGTATTTT
TRBV27	-	-	TRBJ2-7	12	CASLAWRAEQYF	TGTGCCAGCCTTGCGTGGAGGGCCGAGCAGTACTTC
TRBV5-1	-	-	TRBJ1-5	14	CASSLGHSNQPQHF	TGCGCCAGCAGCTTGGGACACAGCAATCAGCCCCAGCATTTT
TRBV21-1	few	-	TRBJ1-2	10	CASGEAGYTF	TGTGCCAGCGGGGAGGCCGGCTACACCTTC
TRBV28	-	-	TRBJ1-2	13	CASLPPGNFGYTF	TGTGCCAGCTTACCGCCGGGTAATTTTGGCTACACCTTC
TRBV25-1	-	-	TRBJ1-1	12	CASSDWDTEAFF	TGTGCCAGCAGTGACTGGGACACTGAAGCTTTCTTT
TRBV2	few	-	TRBJ1-5	12	CASTLGAQPQHF	TGTGCCAGCACCCTGGGGGCCCAGCCCCAGCATTTT
TRBV4-2	-	-	TRBJ1-2	15	CASSQDLRGLDGYTF	TGTGCCAGCAGCCAAGATCTGAGAGGACTGGATGGCTACACCTTC
TRBV7-2	-	TRBD2	TRBJ2-7	16	CASSRQLAGYSYEQYF	TGTGCCAGCAGTCGGCAACTAGCGGGGTATTCCTACGAGCAGTACTTC
TRBV5-4	-	-	TRBJ2-2	16	CASSLPRGMTTGELFF	TGTGCCAGCAGCCTCCCTCGCGGGATGACTACCGGGGAGCTGTTTTTT
TRBV10-3	once	-	TRBJ1-3	15	CAISDQGSSGNTIYF	TGTGCCATCAGTGATCAGGGGAGCTCTGGAAACACCATATATTTT
TRBV28	few	-	TRBJ1-5	11	CASSLRTPTHF	TGTGCCAGCAGCCTCAGGACCCCGACGCATTTT
TRBV7-9	-	-	TRBJ2-2	15	CASSSGVTNTGELFF	TGTGCCAGCAGCTCAGGGGTAACGAACACCGGGGAGCTGTTTTTT
TRBV28	-	TRBD2	TRBJ2-3	19	CASSLNRWGTSVSTDTQYF	TGTGCCAGCAGTTTAAATCGGTGGGGGACTAGCGTTAGCACAGATACGCAGTATTTT
TRBV7-2	-	-	TRBJ2-2	12	CASSIRVGELFF	TGTGCCAGCAGCATCAGGGTCGGGGAGCTGTTTTTT
TRBV7-2	-	TRBD2	TRBJ2-5	16	CASSPILAAGQETQYF	TGTGCCAGCAGCCCCATCCTGGCAGCGGGACAAGAGACCCAGTACTTC
TRBV15	-	-	TRBJ2-1	14	CATSRDWDTNEQFF	TGTGCCACCAGCAGAGATTGGGACACCAATGAGCAGTTCTTC